Reported below is one TCR beta chain. This record comes from a study of blood T cell repertoires in COVID-19. Overall study: Both acute and convalescent COVID-19 samples were obtained from the United States, Italy and Spain. The analysed material was cDNA or gDNA that came from T cells, B-cell-depleted T cells, or PBMCs.

In the original analysis: Cell counts per sample came from amplifying reference gene primers. Assay used: immunoSEQ multiplex PCR; TCRdb lists only in-frame clones, some missing. That table gives V, J and clone size, and the DNA gave D and trimming. The sample holds approximately 200,000 clones, 75% to 90% seen once. V gave up 10 bases and J gave up 9 bases; unmatched junction bases: 8. This CDR3 spans 11 amino acids. Per germline, CDR1 LNHDA and CDR2 SQIVND (reference sequence). V usage is TRBV19 and J usage is TRBJ1-2; TRBD1 agrees at 7 bases. The specimen was peripheral blood. The sequence was obtained from a human donor with active or convalescent COVID-19. The donor label of this sample is uncertain. CDR3 nucleotide sequence: TGTGCCACGCAGAACAGGGGTAGCTACACCTTC. It yields the protein CATQNRGSYTF.